This entry lists 2 T cell receptor beta chains sequenced from one sample in a study of cytomegalovirus exposure and HLA in healthy donors. The PCR employed 60 Vbeta primers together with 13 Jbeta primers. Assay: immunoSEQ multiplex PCR; the TCRdb copy retains only in-frame clones and omits some. Of some 99,000 clones in the sample, approximately 69% were seen once. The sequenced sample was PBMCs. These receptors all come from a female donor in good health and CMV-seronegative.

The J gene is TRBJ1-4, the V gene TRBV5-4; no clear D gene. Between the trimmed V and J ends, which lost 4 bases and 8 bases, there was a span of 15 bases. CDR1 and CDR2 (germline): SGHNT, YYREEE (reference sequence). The CDR3 consists of 14 residues. CDR3 coding DNA: TGTGCCAGCAGCACGCCCACCCAACAGGAAAAACTGTTTTTT. Translating it yields CASSTPTQQEKLFF.

The V gene is TRBV6-1, the J gene TRBJ2-3, with 10 bases lining up with TRBD2. Germline CDR1 is MNHNS and CDR2 is SASEGT. J gave up 4 bases and V 8 bases, and 9 bases lay outside the gene matches. The CDR3 is 15 amino acids. The CDR3 loop reads CASLWLAGVPDTQYF. Here the CDR3 DNA reads TGTGCCAGCCTCTGGCTAGCGGGAGTGCCAGATACGCAGTATTTT.